This entry is about one T cell receptor beta chain. This sample was taken from a study of blood T cell repertoires in COVID-19. Study background: The origin of the acute and convalescent COVID-19 samples was the United States, Italy and Spain.

V lost 4 bases, J lost 4 bases, and 8 bases lay in between. Germline V CDR1 and CDR2: MRHNA, SNTAGT. There are 13 residues in the CDR3. Sequencing used immunoSEQ multiplex PCR; TCRdb keeps in-frame clones, though not all of them. Found here are roughly 200,000 clones, approximately 82% of them singletons; the top ten hold around 5.2%. The material sequenced was PBMCs or T cells enriched from blood (not recorded which). The receptor was isolated from a woman aged 55 to 70 with acute COVID-19. This rearrangement joins TRBV6-4 to TRBJ1-5, with D uncertain. The CDR3 DNA reads TGTGCCAGCAGTGCCAGCGTTAATCAGCCCCAGCATTTT. It codes for CASSASVNQPQHF.